Listed here is a single TCR beta chain. Its matching antigen is unknown. Germline CDR1 reads DFQATT; CDR2 reads SNEGSKA (reference sequence). V was cut by 8 bases and J by 4 bases, with 11 bases left in between. This CDR3 is 11 amino acids long. The data stem from a study of beta chain features in type 1 diabetes. Expressed TCRB transcripts were sequenced after all isolated RNA was converted to cDNA. Sequencing was performed with immunoSEQ multiplex PCR; in TCRdb, only in-frame clones are kept and a portion is missing. The profile shows fewer than 300,000 clones, about 11% of them singletons. One heparinised draw of blood, averaging roughly 120 mL, came from each donor. Over 95% purity was reached by all sorted populations. Notes on the study in general: Naive, central memory and Treg TCRB repertoires appeared more alike in patients than in healthy donors. A moderate, significant TCRB CDR3 shortening appeared in type 1 diabetes across four CD4+ subsets.

Source material: naive CD4+ T cells from blood. This clonotype was obtained from a man under 40 with type 1 diabetes. This chain uses TRBV20-1 with TRBJ2-5, with D possibly being TRBD1 (6 bases). The CDR3 region has the DNA TGCAGTAAGGGGGAGCGAGAGACCCAGTACTTC. As protein: CSKGERETQYF.